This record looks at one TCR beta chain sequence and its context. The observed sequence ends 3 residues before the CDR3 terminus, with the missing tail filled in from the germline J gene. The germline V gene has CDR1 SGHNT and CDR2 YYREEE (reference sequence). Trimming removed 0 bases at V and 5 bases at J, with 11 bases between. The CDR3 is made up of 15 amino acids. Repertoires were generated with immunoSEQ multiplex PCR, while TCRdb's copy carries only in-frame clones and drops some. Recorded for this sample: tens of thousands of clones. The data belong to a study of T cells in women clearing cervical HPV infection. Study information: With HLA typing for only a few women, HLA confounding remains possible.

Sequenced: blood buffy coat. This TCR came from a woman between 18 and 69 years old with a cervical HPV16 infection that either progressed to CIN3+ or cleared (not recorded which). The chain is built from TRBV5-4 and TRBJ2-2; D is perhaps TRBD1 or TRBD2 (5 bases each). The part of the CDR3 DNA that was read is TGTGCCAGCAGCTTGGGAGGGGTTGAAACCGGGGAG. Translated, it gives CASSLGGVETGE. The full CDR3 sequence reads CASSLGGVETGELFF.